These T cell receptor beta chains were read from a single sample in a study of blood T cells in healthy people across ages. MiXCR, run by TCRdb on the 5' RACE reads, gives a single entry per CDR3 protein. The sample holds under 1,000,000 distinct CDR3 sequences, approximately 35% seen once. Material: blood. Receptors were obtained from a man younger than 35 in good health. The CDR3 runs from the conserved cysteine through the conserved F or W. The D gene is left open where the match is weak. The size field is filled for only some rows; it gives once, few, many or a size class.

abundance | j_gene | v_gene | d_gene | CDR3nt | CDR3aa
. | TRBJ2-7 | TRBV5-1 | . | TGCGCCAGCAGCCCAGGGGACGGCAGCTACGAGCAGTACTTC | CASSPGDGSYEQYF
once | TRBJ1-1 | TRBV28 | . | TGTGCCAGCAGTTTATTGGTCGGGACGCCGAACACTGAAGCTTTCTTT | CASSLLVGTPNTEAFF
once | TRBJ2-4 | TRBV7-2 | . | TGTGCCAGCAGCTTAGCAGGAACTCTAGCCAAAAACATTCAGCACTTC | CASSLAGTLAKNIQHF
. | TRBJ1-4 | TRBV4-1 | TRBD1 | TGCGCCAGCAGCCCTCGACAGGGCCGCAACAGGGGTAATGAAGAACTGTTTTTT | CASSPRQGRNRGNEELFF
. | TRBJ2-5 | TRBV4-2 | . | TGTGCCAGCAGCCAAGTACAAAATCTAGCGAAGGAGACCCAGTACTTC | CASSQVQNLAKETQYF
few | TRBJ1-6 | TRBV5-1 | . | TGCGCCAGCAGCTTGGATTATGGGAGCTCCTATAATTCACCCCTCCACTTT | CASSLDYGSSYNSPLHF
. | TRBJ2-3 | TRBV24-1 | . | TGTGCCACCAGTGATTTGAGGGACCGCCCAGATACGCAGTATTTT | CATSDLRDRPDTQYF
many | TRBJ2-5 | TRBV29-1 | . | TGCAGCGTGGACCGGGTCTTACTAAAAGAGACCCAGTACTTC | CSVDRVLLKETQYF
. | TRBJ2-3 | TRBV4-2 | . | TGTGCCAGCAGCAACTCAAGGGGGGGGATGGATACGCAGTATTTT | CASSNSRGGMDTQYF
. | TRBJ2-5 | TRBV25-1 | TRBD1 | TGTGCCAGCAGAAAGGGGGCCAGAGAGACCCAGTACTTC | CASRKGARETQYF
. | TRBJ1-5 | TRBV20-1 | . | TGCAGTGCTAGACCGGGACATAGCAATCAGCCCCAGCATTTT | CSARPGHSNQPQHF
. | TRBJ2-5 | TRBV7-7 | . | TGTGCCAGCAGCTCCTTCGGGCAGGCGGAGACCCAGTACTTC | CASSSFGQAETQYF
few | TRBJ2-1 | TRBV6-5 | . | TGTGCCAGCAGACTAGCAACCTACAATGAGCAGTTCTTC | CASRLATYNEQFF
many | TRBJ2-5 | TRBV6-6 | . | TGTGCCAGTTTTGCACTCGGAGAGACCCAGTACTTC | CASFALGETQYF
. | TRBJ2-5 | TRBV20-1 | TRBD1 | TGCAGTGCTAGCAAGGAGACAGGGATTGGGGATGAGCAGTACTTC | CSASKETGIGDEQYF
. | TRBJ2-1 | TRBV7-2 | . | TGTGCCAGCAGGTCAGGGTTCGATGAGCAGTTCTTC | CASRSGFDEQFF